Following are 11 T cell receptor beta chains from one sample sequenced in a study of radiation and T cells in renal cell carcinoma. Libraries were prepared by immunoSEQ multiplex PCR; TCRdb keeps only in-frame clonotypes and omits some of them. The sample carries roughly 58,000 clones, 70% to 80% recorded once. Described time point: blood 4 weeks post-SBRT, at nephrectomy. Treatment meaning: 15 Gy SBRT to primary tumor, nephrectomy 4 weeks later. Source: blood, taken from a patient whose treatment included radiotherapy and nephrectomy. These receptors all stem from a man in his 60s with renal cell carcinoma.

In its sample, this clone was seen a few times. This rearrangement joins TRBV11-2 to TRBJ1-1; D perhaps matches TRBD1 (5 bases). The CDR3 totals 13 residues. The germline V gene encodes CDR1 SGHAT and CDR2 FQNNGV. V dropped 3 bases and J dropped 8 bases, with 13 bases sitting between them. The CDR3 spells CASSFYQEGEAFF. CDR3 bases: TGTGCCAGCAGCTTTTACCAGGAGGGGGAAGCTTTCTTT.

The sample holds a few counts of this clone. This chain joins TRBV6-1 and TRBJ1-1; maybe TRBD1 (6 bases). V dropped 10 bases and J dropped 0 bases, with 15 bases sitting between them. The CDR3 has 14 amino acids. CDR1 is MNHNS, CDR2 SASEGT, per germline. The CDR3 spells CATTGGGLNTEAFF. As DNA, the CDR3 is TGTGCCACCACTGGAGGGGGACTGAACACTGAAGCTTTCTTT.

The gene calls are TRBV25-1 and TRBJ2-3, with 7 bases fitting TRBD1. The germline gives CDR1 MGHDK, CDR2 SYGVNS. This CDR3 has 13 residues. J lost 6 bases, V lost 3 bases, and 3 bases had no gene match. CDR3 amino acids: CASSEQGVDTQYF. As DNA, the CDR3 is TGTGCCAGCAGTGAGCAGGGGGTGGATACGCAGTATTTT.

The chain uses TRBV7-2 and TRBJ2-5; tentative D call: TRBD1 (6 bases). Germline values: CDR1 SGHTA, CDR2 FQGNSA. Trimming stripped 3 bases from V and 5 bases from J, with 16 bases between. This CDR3 is 15 amino acids long. DNA of the CDR3: TGTGCCAGCAGCTTGAACGGTGGGGGCCCGGAGACCCAGTACTTC. Encoded protein: CASSLNGGGPETQYF.

The gene calls are TRBV6-1 and TRBJ2-7; D could derive from TRBD1 or TRBD2 (5 bases each). This CDR3 is 15 amino acids long. In germline, CDR1 is MNHNS, CDR2 SASEGT. Trimming stripped 5 bases from V and 2 bases from J, with 16 bases between. CDR3 nucleotide sequence: TGTGCCAGCAGTCCCAGGGTTAGCGCCACCTACGAGCAGTACGTC. The encoded protein is CASSPRVSATYEQYV.

The rearrangement joins TRBV15 to TRBJ2-1; the match to TRBD2 covers 8 bases. The CDR3 is made up of 17 amino acids. Germline CDR1 LNHNV, CDR2 YYDKDF (reference sequence). Losses at the gene ends were 0 bases for V and 3 bases for J; bases not matched to a gene: 7. CDR3 bases: TGTGCCACCAGCAGAGATCCCAGTCTAGCGGGCTACAATGAGCAGTTCTTC. It specifies CATSRDPSLAGYNEQFF.

The CDR3 sequence is CAISWDRETGELFF. In DNA form, the CDR3 reads TGTGCCATCAGTTGGGACAGGGAAACCGGGGAGCTGTTTTTT. The J gene is TRBJ2-2, the V gene TRBV10-3; 9 bases line up with TRBD1. This CDR3 comprises 14 residues. Trimming at V came to 5 bases and at J to 5 bases, leaving 3 bases not matched to a gene. The germline CDR1 and CDR2 sequences are ENHRY and SYGVKD.

The chain recombines TRBV5-6 with TRBJ2-5; a weak D match, TRBD2 (7 bases). CDR3 length equals 17 residues. Germline CDR1 SGHDT, CDR2 YYEEEE. V lost 7 bases and J lost 1, with 23 bases in between. CDR3 DNA: TGTGCCAGCGGCTATACCCACGGGGGAGGGGGCCAAGAGACCCAGTACTTC. It yields the protein CASGYTHGGGGQETQYF.

The J gene is TRBJ1-1, the V gene TRBV7-9; 7 bases are shared with TRBD1. V dropped 5 bases and J dropped 1; count of bases not matched to a gene: 16. Germline V gives CDR1 SEHNR, CDR2 FQNEAQ (reference sequence). The CDR3 contains 18 residues. In nucleotides, the CDR3 is TGTGCCAGCAGCCCACCCCTAGTAGGGGACAGAAGGAACACTGAAGCTTTCTTT. Amino acids: CASSPPLVGDRRNTEAFF. The whole variable domain, filled in from reference TRBV7-9 and TRBJ1-1, reads DTGVSQNPRHKITKRGQNVTFRCDPISEHNRLYWYRQTLGQGPEFLTYFQNEAQLEKSRLLSDRFSAERPKGSFSTLEIQRTEQGDSAMYLCASSPPLVGDRRNTEAFFGQGTRLTVV.

This clone has just a few counts. J is TRBJ1-4 and V is TRBV30, with 7 bases matching TRBD1. This CDR3 has 14 residues. V dropped 4 bases and J dropped 7; count of bases not matched to a gene: 9. Germline V gene data show CDR1 as GTSNPN and CDR2 as SVGIG (reference sequence). For the CDR3, the DNA is TGTGCCTGGAAGATGGGCAGGGGGTTTGAAAAACTGTTTTTT. Its translation: CAWKMGRGFEKLFF.

V is TRBV6-5 and J is TRBJ1-5; TRBD1 matches 10 bases. This CDR3 comprises 14 residues. CDR1 MNHEY and CDR2 SVGAGI come from the germline V gene. V was pared by 5 bases and J by 6 bases, with 4 bases of the junction left unmatched. In nucleotides, the CDR3 is TGTGCCAGCAGTCGGACAGGGGGGCTTCAGCCCCAGCATTTT. As protein: CASSRTGGLQPQHF.